The source of this T cell receptor beta chain is a study of T cell responses to AZD1222 COVID-19 vaccine. Study-level results: Only six people who got AZD1222 tested seropositive at baseline. Following two doses of AZD1222, Spike-specific TCR breadth and depth rose. Among the donors, most were white British and more were female, and clonal diversity was possibly underestimated. Unmutated regions of variants are reportedly targeted by nearly half of spike-specific TCRs.

The repertoire was sequenced with immunoSEQ multiplex PCR; TCRdb's copy has only in-frame clones and lacks some. The repertoire has 90,000 to 120,000 clones, around 90% of them found once; the top ten carry 5.5% to 7%. On this clone: Its target is not known.

This CDR3 comprises 17 residues. J lost 0 bases, V lost 3 bases, and 7 bases had no gene match. Germline V lookup: CDR1 LNHDA, CDR2 SQIVND (reference sequence). The sequence came from an adult who received the AZD1222 COVID-19 vaccine. This material consisted of peripheral blood, taken 28 days after the second AZD1222 dose. V and J are TRBV19 and TRBJ2-1, with 8 bases aligning to TRBD2. DNA for the CDR3: TGTGCCAGTAGTATTAGGGGCGGGGGGCTCTCCTACAATGAGCAGTTCTTC. Its protein product is CASSIRGGGLSYNEQFF.